What follows describes a single TCR beta chain. The ends were cut back, 7 bases at V and 3 bases at J, with 12 bases in the middle. The CDR3 contains 14 residues. CDR1 and CDR2 (germline): SEHNR, FQNEAQ (reference sequence). This sample was included in a study of shared clonotypes between healthy human individuals. The assay was run at deep level. Generated by immunoSEQ multiplex PCR, the TCRdb table keeps only in-frame clones and is missing some. In the table there are millions of clones, 95% of which are singletons. The receptor's source is a man aged 18-30 years in good health. Sequenced sample: naive CD4+ T cells sorted from blood. The subset: CD45RA+ positively selected. The chain employs TRBV7-9 and TRBJ1-4; D is ambiguous. Here the CDR3 reads CASTDVTPNEKLFF. For the CDR3, the DNA is TGTGCCAGCACGGACGTAACCCCTAATGAAAAACTGTTTTTT.